Below are 6 T cell receptor beta chains sequenced from a single sample in a study of shared clonotypes between healthy human individuals. The repertoire was sequenced with immunoSEQ multiplex PCR; TCRdb's copy has only in-frame clones and lacks some. The table shows roughly 2,500,000 clones, with roughly 93% occurring only once. The sequencing sample was made of naive CD4+ T cells from PBMCs. Stated subset: CD45RA+ positively selected. The source is a man younger than 35 in good health. Some clones in this sample may be carry-over from other donors' samples.

The rearrangement links TRBV28 to TRBJ2-1; 9 nucleotides align to TRBD2. The CDR3 runs to 15 residues. V lost 3 bases and J lost 4; bases outside the gene matches: 4. The germline gives CDR1 MDHEN, CDR2 SYDVKM. CDR3 protein: CASSFELAGYNEQFF. The CDR3 DNA follows: TGTGCCAGCAGTTTCGAGCTAGCGGGATACAATGAGCAGTTCTTC.

To note about this clone: The same CDR3 arises from other DNA sequences in this sample as well. The chain couples TRBV5-1 to TRBJ2-1; D gene uncertain. CDR1 is SGHRS and CDR2 is YFSETQ in the germline V gene. V lost 0 bases, J lost 4 bases, and 11 bases lay in between. This CDR3 has 15 residues. The CDR3 DNA sequence: TGCGCCAGCAGCTTGGTTGCAGGAGATTACAATGAGCAGTTCTTC. Amino acids: CASSLVAGDYNEQFF.

The chain joins TRBV7-3 to TRBJ2-7; the D is unclear. Trimming took 5 bases from V and 6 from J, leaving 11 bases between them. Per germline, CDR1 SGHTA and CDR2 FQGTGA. This CDR3 is built from 12 residues. The chain's CDR3 is CASSLTRGEQYF. CDR3 coding DNA: TGTGCCAGCAGCCTGACCCGCGGCGAGCAGTACTTC.

This clone was counted once. V and J are TRBV7-3 and TRBJ2-1, with D maybe TRBD2 (6 bases). Germline assignment: CDR1 SGHTA and CDR2 FQGTGA. The CDR3 is 16 amino acids. The V and J ends lost 5 bases and 6 bases respectively, with 20 bases between them. The CDR3 protein is CASSPLVAGPINEQFF. CDR3 nucleotides: TGTGCCAGCAGCCCCCTAGTGGCGGGGCCTATCAATGAGCAGTTCTTC.

This chain links TRBV9 with TRBJ2-3, with TRBD2 identical over 10 bases. Germline trimming cut 3 bases from V and 6 bases from J; bases unmatched to any gene: 7. Germline CDR1 SGDLS, CDR2 YYNGEE. The CDR3 is 15 residues long. This chain's CDR3 is CASSGLAGEGDTQYF. The CDR3 nucleotides read TGTGCCAGCAGCGGGCTAGCGGGAGAGGGGGATACGCAGTATTTT.

This clone appeared once. The V and J genes are TRBV29-1 and TRBJ2-3; 7 nucleotides align to TRBD1. This CDR3 is 13 amino acids long. The V segment lost 8 bases and the J segment 3 bases; nucleotides outside the gene matches: 8. Germline assignment: CDR1 SQVTM and CDR2 ANQGSEA. For the CDR3, the DNA is TGCAGCACGGACAGGAGTAGGACAGATACGCAGTATTTT. Residues: CSTDRSRTDTQYF.